This T cell receptor beta chain is from a study of blood T cells in healthy people across ages (dated by TCRdb to between 2015 and 2017). Notes on the research overall: In model experiments, template switching captured about one uniquely barcoded TCR beta cDNA molecule for every two T cells. Using deep sequencing normalized with unique cDNA molecular identifiers, the study measured how TCR beta repertoire diversity changes with age. The donors were divided into four age groups: young (average roughly 17 years), middle-aged (under 40), aged (roughly 66) and long-lived (nearly 85). To avoid experimental bias, donors of different ages were randomly spread across the sequencing lanes. The study analyzed two additional independent replicas of 1 million unique cDNA reads from the same blood draw for two donors, one aged 18 to 30 and one aged 80 or older. On the study overall, not on this receptor specifically: Since profiling was done on bulk unsorted PBMCs, naive and antigen-experienced compartments could not be conclusively compared. Donor CMV infection status was unknown, potentially confounding age-related changes in expanded clonotypes. Estimates of total diversity based on one million sequenced T cells were considered lower bounds and underestimates. There was a strong correlation between observed TCR beta diversity and the percentage of naive T cells measured by flow cytometry. As age increased, observed TCR beta diversity per million T cells dropped in a roughly linear way, and a significant reduction was already evident by age 40. Compared with the aged group, more naive CD4+ T cells, fewer expanded clones and increased TCR diversity were shown by the long-lived group, suggesting age selection.

The CDR3 runs 16 amino acids, cysteine and phenylalanine included. Only the CDR3 portion is preserved as DNA: 48 bases, with reading frame beginning at the first base. The junction shows trimming of 6 bases on V and 2 bases on J, plus 15 bases between the germline ends. CDR1 and CDR2, looked up from the germline V gene, are SGHRS and YFSETQ. This clonotype was recorded a few times. Which antigen it targets is not known. Per-base quality was not reported, and no clone a single base away is much larger than it. Library prep was done by 5' RACE. Sequencing instrument: Illumina HiSeq 2500. A second PCR of roughly 7 to 12 cycles was run with a J-beta primer mix and a sample-barcoded 5' primer. A template-switch 5' adaptor carrying 12 random nucleotides introduced a unique molecular identifier onto each TCR beta cDNA molecule. Each sample yielded at least 2.5 million CDR3-containing paired-end reads. First-strand cDNA synthesis was performed from all RNA using the Mint cDNA synthesis kit, with priming by a TRBC-specific oligonucleotide. Following uracil-DNA glycosylase treatment, a first 18-cycle PCR with universal primers M1SS and BC2_uni_R was performed on all cDNA. The original pipeline was this. For normalization, 1 million high-quality reads, each with a distinct molecular identifier, were randomly selected from each sample. Instead of being binned into consensus sequences, reads that shared molecular identifiers were thrown out. MiTCR, run with a Q25 quality threshold and the strictest error-elimination algorithm, handled CDR3 identification, clonotype clustering and error correction. Lower-bound total TCR beta diversity was estimated with a nonparametric unseen species model using Euler transformation. TCRdb reanalyzed the raw reads on its own, using fastp at Q25 for trimming and MiXCR for clone calling, and kept in-frame beta chains. Rows merge per CDR3 protein into single entries with the most common DNA and genes. The V and J calls and clone size come from TCRdb's table, not from the authors' own analysis. The sample table holds 1.5 million to 2 million distinct CDR3 sequences, of which roughly 27% were seen once. 7.7% of the sample rests with the top ten.

Systemically healthy Caucasian individuals from Russia, 39 in total and aged about 6 to 100 years, were included as donors. Ten milliliters of peripheral blood were drawn from each donor into EDTA-treated Vacutainer tubes. Ficoll-Paque density-gradient centrifugation was used to isolate PBMCs, with at least 6.5 million obtained per sample. Total RNA was extracted from PBMCs with Trizol reagent, with at least 6 micrograms obtained per sample. The percentages of naive CD45RAhigh/CD27high T cells were determined by flow cytometry on a PBMC aliquot from every donor. The clonotype originates from a woman in her twenties or thirties in good health. The sequence joins TRBV5-1 to TRBJ1-6, and possibly TRBD1, on 6 matching bases. Material: blood. The CDR3 is CASTKTTGAYNSPLHF. The sequenced DNA: TGCGCCAGCACCAAGACGACAGGCGCCTATAATTCACCCCTCCACTTT. Reference TRBV5-1 and TRBJ1-6 genes cover what lies past the CDR3, so the full variable domain is KAGVTQTPRYLIKTRGQQVTLSCSPISGHRSVSWYQQTPGQGLQFLFEYFSETQRNKGNFPGRFSGRQFSNSRSEMNVSTLELGDSALYLCASTKTTGAYNSPLHFGNGTRLTVT.